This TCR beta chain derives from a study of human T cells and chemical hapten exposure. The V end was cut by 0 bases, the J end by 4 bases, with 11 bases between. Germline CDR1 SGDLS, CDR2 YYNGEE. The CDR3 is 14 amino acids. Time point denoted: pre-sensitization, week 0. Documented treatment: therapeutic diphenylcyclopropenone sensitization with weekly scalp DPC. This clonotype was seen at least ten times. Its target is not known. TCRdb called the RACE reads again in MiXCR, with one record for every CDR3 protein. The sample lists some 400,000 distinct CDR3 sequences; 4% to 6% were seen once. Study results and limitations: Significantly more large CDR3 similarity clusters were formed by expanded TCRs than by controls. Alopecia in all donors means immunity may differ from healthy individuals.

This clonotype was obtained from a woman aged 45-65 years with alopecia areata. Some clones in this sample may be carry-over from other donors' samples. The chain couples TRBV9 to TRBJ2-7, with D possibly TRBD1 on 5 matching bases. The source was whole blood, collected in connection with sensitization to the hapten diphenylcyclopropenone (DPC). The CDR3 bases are TGTGCCAGCAGCGTAGGGCCAGGGCCGTACGAGCAGTACTTC. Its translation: CASSVGPGPYEQYF.